The 8 T cell receptor beta chains presented below share a single source sample, sequenced in a study of shared clonotypes between healthy human individuals. TCRdb keeps only in-frame clones here, not all; method: immunoSEQ multiplex PCR. The sample holds about a million clones, over 60% seen once. The material sequenced was memory CD4+ T cells sorted from blood. The subset: CD45RA-negative fraction. Every receptor here comes from a man aged 18 to 30 in good health.

V is TRBV6-5 and J is TRBJ2-3; TRBD2 aligns across 7 bases. J was trimmed by 0 bases and V by 4 bases; bases with no gene match: 7. The CDR3 has 16 amino acids. Germline CDR1 and CDR2: MNHEY and SVGAGI. CDR3 protein: CASSFTAAGSTDTQYF. CDR3 sequence (DNA): TGTGCCAGCAGTTTTACCGCAGCGGGGAGCACAGATACGCAGTATTTT.

Remarks on this clone: The sample has other DNA sequences that encode this CDR3 too. The J gene is TRBJ2-5, the V gene TRBV11-3, with TRBD1 identical over 7 bases. V lost 4 bases to trimming and J lost 5 bases; unmatched junction nucleotides: 10. The CDR3 length is 15 residues. Germline values: CDR1 SGHNT, CDR2 YENEEA. The CDR3 nucleotides read TGTGCCAGCAGCTCGCGGACAGGCGGCGGGGAGACCCAGTACTTC. It encodes CASSSRTGGGETQYF.

CDR3 coding DNA: TGTGCCAGCATGTTTAGGGGGCGGACTGAAGCTTTCTTT. This gives the protein CASMFRGRTEAFF. The gene calls are TRBV27 and TRBJ1-1; TRBD1 agrees at 7 bases. Germline trimming cut 7 bases from V and 5 bases from J; bases unmatched to any gene: 7. Germline CDR1 reads MNHEY; CDR2 reads SMNVEV (reference sequence). The CDR3 contains 13 residues.

The V gene is TRBV7-2, the J gene TRBJ1-5; D is perhaps TRBD1 (6 bases). V dropped 2 bases and J dropped 7 bases, with 6 bases sitting between them. This CDR3 comprises 12 residues. Germline V gene lookup returns CDR1 SGHTA and CDR2 FQGNSA. The CDR3 sequence is CASSLRGQPQHF. Here the CDR3 DNA reads TGTGCCAGCAGCTTAAGGGGGCAGCCCCAGCATTTT.

The CDR3 DNA reads TGTGCCAGCTCACCAGCCCGCAGTGTAACGAACACTGAAGCTTTCTTT. Its translation: CASSPARSVTNTEAFF. The V call is TRBV18, the J call TRBJ1-1, with D unclear. This CDR3 has 16 amino acids. The germline CDR1 and CDR2 sequences are KGHSH and LQKENI. The V end lost 2 bases, the J end lost 1 base, and 14 bases lay between the germline ends.

The V gene is TRBV2, the J gene TRBJ1-4, with 9 bases aligning to TRBD1. This CDR3 has 13 residues. V lost 8 bases and J lost 8; bases outside the gene matches: 6. Germline values: CDR1 SNHLY, CDR2 FYNNEI. Written as DNA, the CDR3 is TGTGCCAGCGGGACAGGGACCGGGGAAAAACTGTTTTTT. Protein sequence: CASGTGTGEKLFF. Full variable domain (rest looked up from reference TRBV2 and TRBJ1-4): EPEVTQTPSHQVTQMGQEVILRCVPISNHLYFYWYRQILGQKVEFLVSFYNNEISEKSEIFDDQFSVERPDGSNFTLKIRSTKLEDSAMYFCASGTGTGEKLFFGSGTQLSVL.

This chain links TRBV2 with TRBJ2-1, with 10 bases identical to TRBD2. Germline lookup yields CDR1 SNHLY and CDR2 FYNNEI. The CDR3 runs 13 residues. J gave up 6 bases and V 8 bases, and 4 bases lay outside the gene matches. The CDR3 region is CASQREGPNEQFF. CDR3 sequence (DNA): TGTGCCAGCCAGCGGGAGGGCCCCAATGAGCAGTTCTTC.

The chain has TRBV28 and TRBJ2-2; TRBD2 matches at 8 bases. Germline V gene lookup returns CDR1 MDHEN and CDR2 SYDVKM. With 10 bases clipped from V and 6 bases from J, the junction kept 7 bases outside the gene matches. This CDR3 region has 13 residues. This CDR3 reads CATGLVSAGELFF. The CDR3 DNA follows: TGTGCCACGGGACTAGTTTCCGCCGGGGAGCTGTTTTTT.